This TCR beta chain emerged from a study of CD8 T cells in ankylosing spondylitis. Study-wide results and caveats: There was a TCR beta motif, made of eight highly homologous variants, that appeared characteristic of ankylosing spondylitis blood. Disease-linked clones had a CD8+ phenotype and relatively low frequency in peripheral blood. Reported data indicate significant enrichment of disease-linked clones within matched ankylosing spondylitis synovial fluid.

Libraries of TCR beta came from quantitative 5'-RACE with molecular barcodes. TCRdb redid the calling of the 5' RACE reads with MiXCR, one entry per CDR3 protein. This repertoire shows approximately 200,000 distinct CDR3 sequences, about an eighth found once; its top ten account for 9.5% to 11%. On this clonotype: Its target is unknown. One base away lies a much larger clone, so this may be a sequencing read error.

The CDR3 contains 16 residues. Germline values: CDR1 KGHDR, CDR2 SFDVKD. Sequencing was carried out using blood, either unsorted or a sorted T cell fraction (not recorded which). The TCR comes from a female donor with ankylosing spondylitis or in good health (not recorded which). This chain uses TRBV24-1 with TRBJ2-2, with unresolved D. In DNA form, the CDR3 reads TGTGCCGCCAGTGACCCGACACGGAAGAACACCGGGGAGCTGTTTTTT. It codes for CAASDPTRKNTGELFF.